The rows below give T cell receptor beta chains drawn from one sample of a study of shared clonotypes between healthy human individuals. Measured with immunoSEQ multiplex PCR; TCRdb has only the in-frame clones, and not every one. The data show around 2,000,000 clones, with about 94% seen just once and 1.2% held by the top ten. Source material: naive CD8+ T cells sorted from blood. Receptors originate from a man aged 18-30 years in good health. Each CDR3 is given with its conserved first and last residue. The order of the fields is D gene, J gene, clone size, V gene, CDR3 protein, CDR3 DNA. A D gene is named only where the DNA matches it firmly. Only some rows state a clone size, as once, few, many or a class for expanded clones.

D: -; J: TRBJ2-7; size: -; V: TRBV7-9; CDR3: CASSPDTEPTYEQYF; DNA: TGTGCCAGCAGCCCGGACACCGAACCAACCTACGAGCAGTACTTC
D: -; J: TRBJ2-5; size: -; V: TRBV9; CDR3: CASSPGLLKETQYF; DNA: TGTGCCAGCAGCCCGGGACTGCTAAAAGAGACCCAGTACTTC
D: TRBD2; J: TRBJ2-3; size: -; V: TRBV9; CDR3: CASSVAAASGRGGDTQYF; DNA: TGTGCCAGCAGCGTAGCTGCGGCTAGCGGGAGAGGGGGCGATACGCAGTATTTT
D: TRBD2; J: TRBJ2-1; size: once; V: TRBV11-2; CDR3: CASSWTSGGSNEQFF; DNA: TGTGCCAGCAGCTGGACTAGCGGGGGGTCTAATGAGCAGTTCTTC
D: -; J: TRBJ2-1; size: -; V: TRBV27; CDR3: CASSYSGGGMNEQFF; DNA: TGTGCCAGCAGCTACTCCGGAGGGGGGATGAATGAGCAGTTCTTC
D: -; J: TRBJ2-1; size: -; V: TRBV4-3; CDR3: CASSLNPVIDEQFF; DNA: TGCGCCAGCAGCCTAAACCCAGTTATCGATGAGCAGTTCTTC
D: -; J: TRBJ2-5; size: once; V: TRBV7-9; CDR3: CASSQGPWETQYF; DNA: TGTGCCAGCAGCCAAGGACCTTGGGAGACCCAGTACTTC
D: TRBD2; J: TRBJ2-7; size: -; V: TRBV6-1; CDR3: CASSEGGVSSYEQYF; DNA: TGTGCCAGCAGTGAGGGAGGGGTCTCCTCCTACGAGCAGTACTTC
D: -; J: TRBJ2-1; size: -; V: TRBV2; CDR3: CASSELLNEQFF; DNA: TGTGCCAGCAGTGAGCTCCTCAATGAGCAGTTCTTC
D: -; J: TRBJ1-2; size: -; V: TRBV30; CDR3: CAWSVQTDWGYTF; DNA: TGTGCCTGGAGTGTACAAACCGACTGGGGCTACACCTTC
D: TRBD1; J: TRBJ2-5; size: -; V: TRBV5-1; CDR3: CASSLRDRGQETQYF; DNA: TGCGCCAGCAGCTTAAGAGACAGGGGGCAAGAGACCCAGTACTTC
D: -; J: TRBJ1-1; size: few; V: TRBV30; CDR3: CAWSLLNTEAFF; DNA: TGTGCCTGGAGTTTATTGAACACTGAAGCTTTCTTT
D: -; J: TRBJ1-1; size: -; V: TRBV5-1; CDR3: CASTGEGTEAFF; DNA: TGCGCCAGCACCGGGGAGGGCACTGAAGCTTTCTTT
D: TRBD1; J: TRBJ2-5; size: -; V: TRBV6-5; CDR3: CASTRTGQETQYF; DNA: TGTGCCAGCACCCGGACAGGCCAAGAGACCCAGTACTTC
D: TRBD1; J: TRBJ2-1; size: -; V: TRBV29-1; CDR3: CSGGQGRYNEQFF; DNA: TGCAGCGGGGGACAGGGACGCTACAATGAGCAGTTCTTC
D: -; J: TRBJ1-1; size: -; V: TRBV25-1; CDR3: CASSWGKAEAFF; DNA: TGTGCCAGCAGTTGGGGGAAGGCTGAAGCTTTCTTT
D: TRBD2; J: TRBJ2-1; size: -; V: TRBV5-1; CDR3: CASGLAGFYNEQFF; DNA: TGCGCCAGCGGATTAGCGGGATTTTACAATGAGCAGTTCTTC
D: -; J: TRBJ2-7; size: once; V: TRBV28; CDR3: CASSLWTGLSSYEQYF; DNA: TGTGCCAGCAGTTTATGGACAGGCCTTAGCTCCTACGAGCAGTACTTC
D: -; J: TRBJ2-2; size: once; V: TRBV29-1; CDR3: CSVKTPNTGELFF; DNA: TGCAGCGTTAAGACACCGAACACCGGGGAGCTGTTTTTT
D: -; J: TRBJ2-7; size: -; V: TRBV7-8; CDR3: CASSLDLATSSYEQYF; DNA: TGTGCCAGCAGCTTAGACCTAGCGACTAGCTCCTACGAGCAGTACTTC
D: -; J: TRBJ1-2; size: -; V: TRBV15; CDR3: CATSSRGGPPNYGYTF; DNA: TGTGCCACCAGCTCACGAGGAGGACCGCCTAACTATGGCTACACCTTC
D: -; J: TRBJ1-3; size: -; V: TRBV25-1; CDR3: CASSEPTASGNTIYF; DNA: TGTGCCAGCAGTGAACCCACAGCCTCTGGAAACACCATATATTTT
D: -; J: TRBJ2-3; size: -; V: TRBV5-4; CDR3: CASSLWAGSTDTQYF; DNA: TGTGCCAGCAGCCTTTGGGCGGGAAGCACAGATACGCAGTATTTT
D: -; J: TRBJ2-7; size: once; V: TRBV27; CDR3: CASSLSLRSGLYEQYF; DNA: TGTGCCAGCAGTTTATCTCTCAGATCGGGATTGTACGAGCAGTACTTC
D: -; J: TRBJ2-7; size: once; V: TRBV9; CDR3: CASSGAGTGPDEQYF; DNA: TGTGCCAGCAGCGGAGCAGGAACAGGACCCGACGAGCAGTACTTC
D: TRBD1; J: TRBJ2-7; size: few; V: TRBV27; CDR3: CASSLSPGTGSYEQYF; DNA: TGTGCCAGCAGTTTATCCCCCGGGACAGGCTCCTACGAGCAGTACTTC
D: -; J: TRBJ2-7; size: -; V: TRBV7-6; CDR3: CASSLAPAELPYEQYF; DNA: TGTGCCAGCAGCTTAGCACCGGCAGAACTTCCCTACGAGCAGTACTTC
D: -; J: TRBJ2-1; size: -; V: TRBV5-6; CDR3: CASSLVGPIGNEQFF; DNA: TGTGCCAGCAGCTTGGTTGGCCCCATAGGGAATGAGCAGTTCTTC
D: -; J: TRBJ2-7; size: -; V: TRBV5-6; CDR3: CASSLGNWEQYF; DNA: TGTGCCAGCAGCCTGGGCAACTGGGAGCAGTACTTC
D: -; J: TRBJ2-7; size: -; V: TRBV27; CDR3: CASSTAPGTLGEQYF; DNA: TGTGCCAGCAGTACCGCCCCTGGAACGCTGGGAGAGCAGTACTTC
D: TRBD2; J: TRBJ2-5; size: -; V: TRBV18; CDR3: CASSDTASGRGQTQYF; DNA: TGTGCCAGCTCAGATACAGCTAGCGGGAGGGGCCAGACCCAGTACTTC
D: TRBD2; J: TRBJ2-7; size: -; V: TRBV11-2; CDR3: CASSFPGLAGSYEQYF; DNA: TGTGCCAGCAGCTTCCCCGGACTAGCGGGGTCCTACGAGCAGTACTTC
D: TRBD1; J: TRBJ2-7; size: once; V: TRBV7-9; CDR3: CASSLDRRTYEQYF; DNA: TGTGCCAGCAGCTTGGACAGGCGTACCTACGAGCAGTACTTC